This T cell receptor (beta chain) comes out of a study of T cells after posttransplantation cyclophosphamide. Study findings and constraints: Blood and skin or GI T cell repertoires showed limited TRB overlap. After PTCy, TRB diversity resembled that of CNI/methotrexate controls. Donor CD8+ memory clones often dominated recipient blood repertoires at later times.

Cyclophosphamide on days +3 and +4 followed busulfan-fludarabine conditioning and a marrow graft. The CDR3 consists of 15 residues. The V segment lost 2 bases and the J segment 4 bases; nucleotides outside the gene matches: 7. The germline CDR1 and CDR2 sequences are SGHAT and FQDESV (reference sequence). TCRdb keeps only in-frame clones here, not all; method: immunoSEQ multiplex PCR. Sampling found approximately 13,000 clones, none seen once. In its sample, this clone was seen many times. Its antigen is undetermined. The chain combines TRBV11-1 with TRBJ2-7; TRBD2 matches 8 bases. Sample: PBMCs, taken after allogeneic stem cell transplant with posttransplant cyclophosphamide. This clonotype originated in a female patient aged 35-55 years who received an allogeneic stem cell transplant from an unrelated donor, was CMV-positive, and had acute GVHD only. Part of the T cell pool may stem from the graft donor. The CDR3, as DNA: TGTGCCAGCAGCTTAAGTAGCGGGACCGAGTACGAGCAGTACTTC. Translated: CASSLSSGTEYEQYF. The variable domain in full, completed from reference TRBV11-1 and TRBJ2-7, reads EAEVAQSPRYKITEKSQAVAFWCDPISGHATLYWYRQILGQGPELLVQFQDESVVDDSQLPKDRFSAERLKGVDSTLKIQPAELGDSAMYLCASSLSSGTEYEQYFGPGTRLTVT.